The 5 T cell receptor beta chains reported below all come from one sample, sequenced in a study of blood T cell repertoires in COVID-19. Method: immunoSEQ multiplex PCR; TCRdb's copy keeps in-frame clones and lacks some. The sample lists about 200,000 clones, more than 80% occurring once. The sequencing input was PBMCs or T cells enriched from blood (not recorded which). These receptors all come from a man aged 25-45 years who had recovered from COVID-19.

This rearrangement joins TRBV11-2 to TRBJ1-3; 7 nucleotides agree with TRBD1. V gave up 5 bases and J gave up 2 bases; unmatched junction bases: 6. Germline loops: CDR1 SGHAT, CDR2 FQNNGV. This CDR3 contains 15 residues. CDR3 nucleotides: TGTGCCAGCAGCGTCCAAACAGGGGCTGGAAACACCATATATTTT. It codes for CASSVQTGAGNTIYF.

Concerning this clone itself: At the DNA level, this CDR3 is encoded by other sequences in the same sample as well. The chain uses TRBV7-2 and TRBJ2-7; 8 positions match TRBD2. Trimming removed 1 base from V and 4 bases from J; junction bases left unmatched: 6. CDR1 SGHTA and CDR2 FQGNSA come from the germline V gene. The CDR3 sequence is 15 residues long. CDR3 amino acids: CASSLVGGGLYEQYF. The CDR3 DNA reads as TGTGCCAGCAGCTTAGTTGGCGGGGGGTTATACGAGCAGTACTTC.

This chain uses TRBV6-2 or TRBV6-3 with TRBJ1-4; TRBD1 matches 8 bases. The CDR3 loop spans 16 amino acids. From germline, CDR1 is MNHEY and CDR2 SVGEGT. The junction had 13 bases not matched to a gene; V was cut back by 6 bases and J by 7 bases. CDR3: CASSPSVDRAREKLFF. CDR3 coding DNA: TGTGCCAGCAGCCCTTCCGTGGACAGGGCCCGTGAAAAACTGTTTTTT.

The rearrangement uses TRBV5-4 and TRBJ1-1; possibly TRBD1 for D (6 bases). Germline CDR1 reads SGHNT; CDR2 reads YYREEE (reference sequence). This CDR3 is 15 amino acids long. V lost 0 bases to trimming and J lost 3 bases, with 12 bases between them. This chain's CDR3 is CASSLESQGHTEAFF. The CDR3 bases are TGTGCCAGCAGCTTGGAATCACAGGGTCACACTGAAGCTTTCTTT.

The rearrangement uses TRBV10-3 and TRBJ2-2; weak D call: TRBD2 (5 bases). V lost 7 bases and J 2 bases, leaving 11 bases between the germline ends. CDR1 and CDR2 (germline): ENHRY, SYGVKD. The CDR3 spans 14 residues. The CDR3 nucleotides are TGTGCCATCACCGACGACTACAACACCGGGGAGCTGTTTTTT. The encoded protein is CAITDDYNTGELFF.